One and the same sample provided the 2 T cell receptor beta chains below, sequenced in a study of blood T cell repertoires in COVID-19. Here immunoSEQ multiplex PCR was the method, and the copy in TCRdb shows in-frame clones only, minus some. This repertoire shows roughly 280,000 clones, 80% to 90% found once; its top ten account for around 2%. The sample consisted of PBMCs or T cells enriched from blood (not recorded which). The source of these receptors is a woman aged 18-29 years who had recovered from COVID-19.

This clone was picked up one time. This chain joins TRBV19 and TRBJ1-5; 7 nucleotides align to TRBD1. Germline V CDR1 and CDR2: LNHDA, SQIVND (reference sequence). V dropped 3 bases and J dropped 0; count of bases not matched to a gene: 17. There are 20 residues in the CDR3. The CDR3 loop is CASSIRRQGNSFYSNQPQHF. Here the CDR3 DNA reads TGTGCCAGTAGTATTCGACGACAGGGCAATTCCTTCTATAGCAATCAGCCCCAGCATTTT.

The V call is TRBV29-1, the J call TRBJ2-4, with 7 bases that match TRBD1. This CDR3 spans 13 amino acids. In germline, CDR1 is SQVTM, CDR2 ANQGSEA. The V segment lost 4 bases and the J segment 1 base; nucleotides outside the gene matches: 1. In DNA form, the CDR3 reads TGCAGCGTTGTGGACAGGGCCAAAAACATTCAGTACTTC. Translated: CSVVDRAKNIQYF.